This T cell receptor (beta chain) was observed in a study of cytomegalovirus exposure and HLA in healthy donors (dated by TCRdb to about 2017). Regarding the complete study: According to an earlier analysis of 587 of the donors, 150 million to 200 million T cells yielded over 90 million unique TCR beta sequences and less than 300 Gb of sequence data. The study was designed to test whether signatures of past pathogen exposure could be identified by cataloging public T cell receptors. In a later genetic analysis, genome-wide SNP genotypes for about three fifths of the roughly 670 donors were used, and that subset was treated as a discovery cohort. All discovery cohort repertoires had been generated using a single sequencing platform. Typing coverage varied by locus: roughly 620-640 donors for A, B, C, DRB1 and DQB1; some 520 for DQA1; more than 600 for DPA1; some 470 for DPB1. The study used immunosequencing to profile the T cell repertoires of approximately 630 subjects and linked those repertoires to cytomegalovirus serostatus. Across 398 genotyped donors of the cohort, an average of about 250,000 unique TCR beta nucleotide sequences per donor were sequenced, and roughly 17% of those sequences were non-productive. HLA typing covered class I and class II loci at four-digit resolution. Along with the approximately 600-subject first cohort, a separate validation cohort of over 90 different subjects was used. Roughly 5 DR-DQ haplotypes were handled as single units for association and clustering, since linkage in the cohort was strong. The later analysis used no new phenotypic data to find candidate immune exposures, relying instead on TCR beta sequences and their occurrence across donors. Alongside the repertoire data, information on donor age, sex, ethnicity and CMV serostatus was compiled. An earlier analysis of 587 of the donors applied high-throughput TCR beta sequencing to assess whether each TCR beta V gene segment acted as functional or pseudogenic. An early release covering about 600 HLA-typed donors comprised about 310 gigabases of sequencing data and tens of millions of unique TCR sequences. To predict cytomegalovirus infection status, the study combined high-throughput TCR immunosequencing, statistical association of individual TCRs with disease status, and machine learning. Among the roughly 390 genotyped donors, approximately 81% belonged to the genetic ancestry cluster associated with self-reported Caucasian donors. In a later analysis, previously published TCR beta repertoires from about 640 donors were re-analyzed and high-resolution HLA genotyping was added so that TCR occurrence patterns could be studied. What the authors observed across the whole study: Most TCR sequences were seen in very few donors, while some public TCRs were found in many individuals. A total of fewer than 200 TCR beta chains were listed by the study as associated with cytomegalovirus. The authors suggested that the approach could potentially be generalized to other disease states and immunological phenotypes. Most CMV-associated TCR beta chains appeared to be HLA-restricted in a later analysis, and the HLA associations seemed to be driven largely by CMV exposure. In a later analysis, TCR association rates were found to vary across HLA loci, with the most associated TCRs seen for DRB1 alleles and the fewest for HLA-C alleles. A cluster of highly shared sequence variants was judged likely to represent a technical artifact of the sequencing pipeline. A later genetic analysis reported fewer N-insertions in productive TCRs among donors in an Asian-associated ancestry cluster than the approximately 700-donor mean. Compared with equally common non-associated chains, HLA-associated TCR beta chains in a later analysis were more clonally expanded and had lower generation probabilities. Only TCR beta chains were sequenced in this cohort, and the absence of alpha or paired-chain data limited detectable features. The earlier analysis of nearly 600 of the donors excluded 15 to 20 rarely observed V segments, including chromosome 9 orphons, because counts were too low. Broadly in line with IMGT annotations, most TCR beta V segments showed up in productive rearrangements about 87% or about 30% of the time in an earlier analysis of several hundred of the donors. Correlated functional status among segregating V segments might be attributable to linkage disequilibrium, but an unknown experimental factor could not be ruled out. The classifier was reported to diagnose cytomegalovirus status with high specificity and sensitivity in both the original and validation cohorts. A further reported finding was that TCR beta sequences accurately predicted the HLA-A and HLA-B alleles for most subjects in the first cohort. Assigning TCR associations to individual alleles was difficult when HLA alleles, especially DR and DQ, strongly co-occurred. A later analysis associated 16,951 TCR beta sequences with specific HLA alleles at a false discovery rate of 0.05. The only immune exposure information available for the cohort was CMV serostatus. According to a later analysis, parvovirus B19, influenza, CMV and Epstein-Barr virus appeared linked to several top co-occurrence clusters. Because HLA typing was unavailable for some donors at each locus, only the typed subset was used in association tests. In a later genetic analysis, a missense DCLRE1C variant was associated with V-gene and J-gene trimming of TCR beta chains, and the association was replicated in an independent cohort. Some IMGT-functional V segments, including TRBV6-2 and TRBV6-3, could not be told apart with the 87-base-pair reads, so those segments were excluded. Sequencing depth was assumed to be roughly uniform across donors in the presence/absence analyses, though that assumption may not hold. In vitro tests confirmed that a few of the cytomegalovirus-associated TCR beta chains recognize cytomegalovirus antigens.

The cohort comprised under 700 healthy bone marrow donors. At the time of sampling, every cohort member was nominally healthy, though immune exposures that went unrecorded were likely present. The donor was CMV seropositive and belonged to the group of over 250 seropositive cohort members. A peripheral blood sample was provided by each donor, and peripheral blood mononuclear cells were used for TCR beta sequencing. The Qiagen DNeasy Blood Extraction Kit was used to extract genomic DNA from the blood cell samples. This clone turned up a few times. This receptor's antigen is unknown. No quality values exist for individual bases; no much larger clone is one base distant. The germline V gene gives CDR1 as MDHEN and CDR2 as SYDVKM. The CDR3 goes from the cysteine to the phenylalanine over 18 residues. Only the CDR3 region is kept as DNA, spanning 54 bases read in frame from base 1. Trimming accounts for 4 bases at V and 5 bases at J, while the number of junction bases matched to no gene is 18.

The library was prepared using the immunoSEQ multiplex PCR assay. The multiplex PCR relied on a mix of 60 forward primers for TCR Vbeta segments and 13 reverse primers for TCR Jbeta segments. The CDR3 region of rearranged TCR beta genes was amplified from genomic DNA with a multiplex PCR assay. Amplified TCR beta libraries were sequenced as 87-base-pair reads on the Illumina HiSeq System. The study's own analysis went as follows. In a later analysis, about 80 million unique TCR beta chains were counted across the 650 to 700 repertoires, and roughly 11 million of these chains were shared by at least two donors. A nearest-neighbor algorithm error-corrected the raw reads and collapsed the reads into unique sequences, merging closely related sequences to remove PCR and sequencing errors. CDR3 sequences were aligned to IMGT reference sequences to assign V, D and J gene segments. For a sequence to be retained, a match of at least six nucleotides to both a V gene segment and a J gene segment was required. Rearrangements were classified as productive when the CDR3 lacked stop codons and remained in frame with V and J, and all other rearrangements were classified as non-productive. CDR3 was defined by IMGT convention, running from the second conserved V-encoded cysteine to the conserved J-encoded phenylalanine. Sequences without an unambiguous match to a single V gene segment were excluded from the earlier analysis of several hundred of the donors. In an earlier analysis of 587 of the donors, a V segment was called functional when productive rearrangements were above 56.7%, and segregating when the standard deviation between donors exceeded 5%. A statistical classification framework was developed to diagnose cytomegalovirus status using the catalog of TCR beta chain sequences. V and J gene assignment, in a later analysis, came from comparing TCR nucleotide sequences with IMGT/GENE-DB human TR gene sequences. In a later analysis, CDR3 sequences and most-parsimonious VDJ recombination scenarios were assigned using the TCRdist pipeline. A later analysis defined each TCR beta chain by its CDR3 amino acid sequence plus V-gene family, and excluded reads lacking a unique V-gene family. To address suspected cross-contamination and a sequencing artifact, a later analysis removed around 590 highly shared, low-generation-probability nucleotide sequences. In a later analysis, a clonal expansion index was calculated for each public chain from normalized within-repertoire ranks of inferred template counts. A later analysis computed generation probabilities with a VDJ recombination model fitted to out-of-frame rearrangements, and checked the results against IGoR. Hypergeometric tests were used in a later analysis to score TCR-TCR, TCR-HLA and TCR-CMV co-occurrence, with a repertoire-size bias correction applied to the TCR pairs. False discovery rates were estimated in a later analysis by permuting HLA or CMV assignments 20 times. In a later analysis, co-occurring TCRs were grouped with DBSCAN, and TCRdist sequence similarity was added when clustering was performed within HLA-allele-positive subsets. Repertoires with fewer than 30,000 or more than 120,000 public chains, plus five repertoires with anomalous nucleotide sharing, were excluded from co-occurrence clustering. What TCRdb holds here is the immuneACCESS table cut down to in-frame rearrangements. Part of the clones is not present; checked against another copy, under half of the missing clones reflect an unresolved V gene, and the others are unexplained. V and J calls and clone size are given by that table; D and trimming were obtained from the DNA. The sample table records 110,000 or so clones; roughly 67% of these occur just once. Roughly 8.3% of the sample goes to the ten largest clones.

The sequence links TRBV28 to TRBJ2-5; TRBD1 aligns with 8 central bases. The clonotype originates from a young man in good health and CMV-seropositive. Sequences were obtained from PBMCs. The CDR3 region has the sequence CASSYPGARTGKEETQYF. The DNA is TGTGCCAGCAGTTACCCCGGCGCCCGGACAGGGAAGGAGGAGACCCAGTACTTC.